This record concerns one T cell receptor beta chain sequence. Its specificity is not known. This entry is derived from a study of regulatory T cells in long-lasting Graves disease. The study, taken as a whole, reports: Patients with persistent disease showed a bias toward TRBV28, TRBJ1-2 and TRBJ2-5.

Trimming stripped 1 base from V and 5 bases from J, with 18 bases between. Per germline, CDR1 DFQATT and CDR2 SNEGSKA (reference sequence). The CDR3 runs 16 residues. The time point here: newly diagnosed GD, antithyroid drugs for less than 3 months. The TCR library was made from RNA that had been extracted from PBMCs in TRIzol. Assembly of TCR beta libraries relied on iRepertoire HTBI primers together with Arm-PCR of CDR3 regions. TCRdb re-called the multiplex PCR reads with MiXCR, one entry per CDR3 protein. Among about 460,000 distinct CDR3 sequences, approximately 15% were seen once, and the ten largest hold roughly a sixth. This same sample was also taken into another study, of T cells in Graves' hyperthyroidism and ophthalmopathy. That paper states: The HTBI set primed first-round TCR CDR3 RT-PCR. Most thyroid clonotypes expanded above 0.001 appeared in blood too.

The chain employs TRBV20-1 and TRBJ2-1; D gene unclear. The sequence derives from a woman between 50 and 59 years old with Graves disease. The source material was peripheral blood mononuclear cells (PBMCs), sampled at new diagnosis, from a patient treated with antithyroid drugs. Here the CDR3 reads CSARGGRGKVDNEQFF. As DNA, the CDR3 is TGCAGTGCTAGAGGCGGACGAGGAAAAGTAGACAATGAGCAGTTCTTC.